The 19 T cell receptor beta chains below come from one sample, sequenced in a study of Tregs in tolerant kidney transplant recipients. Sequencing was performed with immunoSEQ multiplex PCR; in TCRdb, only in-frame clones are kept and a portion is missing. The table has around 78,000 clones, approximately 89% seen once; the top ten hold about 0.34%. This specimen was Tregs from blood, taken before the transplant. The receptors here all came from a human donor who received a combined kidney and bone marrow transplant.

V and J are TRBV7-2 and TRBJ2-5; TRBD2 matches 7 bases. The J call is doubtful: the DNA matches TRBJ2-7 better. Looked up from germline, CDR1 is SGHTA and CDR2 is FQGNSA. This CDR3 has 14 amino acids. CDR3 loop: CASSRGQGGSEQYF. DNA for the CDR3: TGTGCCAGCAGCCGGGGCCAGGGAGGGAGCGAGCAGTACTTC.

This chain uses TRBV6-1 with TRBJ2-1; D unresolved. Germline loops: CDR1 MNHNS, CDR2 SASEGT. Trimming took off 2 bases at V and 9 bases at J, with 5 bases between the two ends. The CDR3 length is 11 residues. Written as DNA, the CDR3 is TGTGCCAGCAGTGAATGGGCTGAGCAGTTCTTC. Translation: CASSEWAEQFF.

V and J are TRBV18 and TRBJ2-1; 14 bases align to TRBD2. The CDR3 totals 16 residues. After removal of 2 bases from V and 7 bases from J, the junction contained 4 bases not matched to a gene. Germline lookup yields CDR1 KGHSH and CDR2 LQKENI. Here the CDR3 reads CASSPGGLAGVNEQFF. In nucleotides, the CDR3 is TGTGCCAGCTCACCAGGGGGACTAGCGGGAGTTAATGAGCAGTTCTTC.

This chain connects TRBV4-3 to TRBJ2-1; TRBD2 aligns across 13 bases. The ends lost 4 bases at V and 8 bases at J; junction bases unmatched: 5. This CDR3 has 15 residues. CDR1 is LGHNA, CDR2 YSLEER, per germline. The CDR3 DNA follows: TGCGCCAGCAGCCCGACTAGCGGGAGGTGGCATGAGCAGTTCTTC. Protein product: CASSPTSGRWHEQFF.

The chain combines TRBV5-1 with TRBJ2-7, with D possibly matching TRBD1 (7 bases). There are 15 residues in the CDR3. Trimming removed 2 bases from V and 3 bases from J, with 15 bases in between. Germline CDR1 reads SGHRS; CDR2 reads YFSETQ. The CDR3 region has the DNA TGCGCCAGCAGCTTTTCGACAGGGAGGTTCTACGAGCAGTACTTC. It yields the protein CASSFSTGRFYEQYF.

This chain links TRBV30 with TRBJ2-5, with D possibly TRBD1 on 5 matching bases. The ends were cut back, 4 bases at V and 5 bases at J, with 11 bases in the middle. Germline CDR1 and CDR2: GTSNPN and SVGIG (reference sequence). The CDR3 sequence is 12 residues long. This CDR3 reads CAWKLKGETQYF. The CDR3 DNA follows: TGTGCCTGGAAGTTAAAGGGGGAGACCCAGTACTTC.

V usage is TRBV5-1 and J usage is TRBJ2-1, with a weak D call TRBD2 (5 bases). Per the germline V gene, CDR1 is SGHRS and CDR2 is YFSETQ. The CDR3 consists of 15 residues. V was pared by 2 bases and J by 0 bases, with 9 bases between. Written as DNA, the CDR3 is TGCGCCAGCAGCTTTCTAGCATCCTCCTACAATGAGCAGTTCTTC. It translates to CASSFLASSYNEQFF.

V gene TRBV27 combines with J gene TRBJ2-6, with D tentatively TRBD1 (6 bases). Trimming removed 6 bases at V and 0 bases at J, with 24 bases between. This CDR3 is 20 amino acids long. The germline V gene has CDR1 MNHEY and CDR2 SMNVEV (reference sequence). The CDR3, as DNA: TGTGCCAGCAGCCCCTATATATATCAGGGGAACTCCTCTGGGGCCAACGTCCTGACTTTC. Translating gives CASSPYIYQGNSSGANVLTF.

A single count supports this clone. The chain is built from TRBV30 and TRBJ1-2; no firm D call. The CDR3 contains 11 residues. Trimming stripped 8 bases from V and 4 bases from J, with 11 bases between. The germline CDR1 and CDR2 sequences are GTSNPN and SVGIG (reference sequence). CDR3 in amino acids: CARKNSYGYTF. As DNA, the CDR3 is TGTGCCCGCAAAAATTCCTATGGCTACACCTTC.

The V gene is TRBV11-2, the J gene TRBJ1-6; D unclear. The germline V and J ends were trimmed by 4 bases and 9 bases, with 7 bases remaining between them. The germline V gene has CDR1 SGHAT and CDR2 FQNNGV. This CDR3 is built from 12 residues. The CDR3 bases are TGTGCCAGCAGCTGGGTTGGTTCACCCCTCCACTTT. Translation: CASSWVGSPLHF.

The gene calls are TRBV6-1 and TRBJ2-2; D remains unclear. The CDR3 length is 12 residues. Germline-derived CDR1 and CDR2 are MNHNS and SASEGT. The V end lost 4 bases, the J end lost 6 bases, and 6 bases lay between the germline ends. CDR3 sequence: CASSGVAGELFF. CDR3 DNA sequence: TGTGCCAGCAGTGGGGTTGCCGGGGAGCTGTTTTTT.

V gene TRBV10-3 combines with J gene TRBJ2-1; 8 bases agree with TRBD2. CDR1 and CDR2 from the germline V gene are ENHRY and SYGVKD. The ends lost 6 bases at V and 9 bases at J; junction bases unmatched: 10. This CDR3 is 14 amino acids long. CDR3 sequence reads: CAISGTRGTGEQFF. The CDR3 DNA sequence: TGTGCCATCAGCGGGACTAGAGGGACGGGTGAGCAGTTCTTC.

This chain links TRBV18 with TRBJ2-1, with 11 bases fitting TRBD2. CDR3 length equals 18 residues. Germline V gives CDR1 KGHSH, CDR2 LQKENI. The trim removed 3 bases at V and 5 bases at J, leaving 12 bases unmatched. The CDR3: CASSPIRPGLAADNEQFF. The CDR3 coding sequence is TGTGCCAGCTCACCCATCCGACCGGGACTAGCGGCCGACAATGAGCAGTTCTTC.

This clone is a singleton in its sample. This chain joins TRBV9 and TRBJ2-1, with D possibly TRBD1 on 7 matching bases. Trimming removed 3 bases at V and 6 bases at J, with 13 bases between. This CDR3 spans 14 amino acids. Germline-derived CDR1 and CDR2 are SGDLS and YYNGEE. In DNA, the CDR3 is TGTGCCAGCAGCGGGGCAGGGGGAGGCAATGAGCAGTTCTTC. This encodes CASSGAGGGNEQFF.

This chain uses TRBV28 with TRBJ2-2; no clear D. The V end was cut by 8 bases, the J end by 4 bases, with 14 bases between. From germline, CDR1 is MDHEN and CDR2 SYDVKM. The CDR3 consists of 14 residues. In nucleotides, the CDR3 is TGTGCCAGCCGGGTCTCTGGTCCCACCGGGGAGCTGTTTTTT. It specifies CASRVSGPTGELFF.

V is TRBV4-3 and J is TRBJ1-2; D possibly corresponds to TRBD1 (5 bases). Germline-derived CDR1 and CDR2 are LGHNA and YSLEER. Trimming left V 0 bases short and J 8 bases short, with 16 bases between. CDR3 length: 15 residues. The CDR3 region is CASSQEKEGRRGYTF. CDR3 DNA sequence: TGCGCCAGCAGCCAAGAAAAAGAGGGGAGGAGAGGCTACACCTTC.

The CDR3 DNA reads TGTGCCAGCAGTGAGACTAGTTTTTTCTACAATGAGCAGTTCTTC. It is translated as CASSETSFFYNEQFF. The chain couples TRBV6-1 to TRBJ2-1; weak D call: TRBD2 (6 bases). In germline, CDR1 is MNHNS, CDR2 SASEGT. The ends were cut back, 3 bases at V and 3 bases at J, with 12 bases in the middle. The CDR3 has 15 residues.

The chain is built from TRBV27 and TRBJ2-3; 9 bases agree with TRBD2. Germline values: CDR1 MNHEY, CDR2 SMNVEV (reference sequence). There are 19 residues in the CDR3. The V and J ends lost 0 bases and 2 bases, in that order; junction bases with no gene match: 12. Written as DNA, the CDR3 is TGTGCCAGCAGTTTATCCCCCAGGGGGGCTAGCGGGGTCACAGATACGCAGTATTTT. Its translation is CASSLSPRGASGVTDTQYF.

CDR3: CASSLVQQETQYF. As DNA, the CDR3 is TGTGCCAGCAGCTTGGTCCAACAAGAGACCCAGTACTTC. The J gene is TRBJ2-5, the V gene TRBV5-4; D gene uncertain. The CDR3 sequence is 13 residues long. Per germline, CDR1 SGHNT and CDR2 YYREEE (reference sequence). With 0 bases removed from V and 2 bases from J, the gap between germline ends came to 5 bases.